This TCR beta chain is from a study of cytomegalovirus exposure and HLA in healthy donors. For the study at large: A prior analysis found roughly 100 million unique TCR beta sequences from roughly 180 million T cells. Overall study results and limits: Analysis was carried out at a later point, and it linked a missense DCLRE1C variant to TCR beta V- and J-gene trimming. About 87% or about 30% of the time was how often most TCR beta V segments were productive, according to an earlier analysis.

V lost 1 base and J 4 bases, leaving 11 bases between the germline ends. The CDR3 extends over 15 amino acids. Germline values: CDR1 SGHTA, CDR2 FQGNSA. Worth noting for this clone: The antigen is unknown.

The study ran its PCR with 60 Vbeta and 13 Jbeta primers. The assay was immunoSEQ multiplex PCR, and TCRdb's table has in-frame clones only and misses some. Here the sample table reports about 120,000 clones. Sequencing was done on a sample of PBMCs. The TCR was taken from a man between 40 and 49 years old in good health and CMV-seropositive. V usage is TRBV7-2 and J usage is TRBJ2-1; D gene unclear. The CDR3 DNA is TGTGCCAGCAGCTTAGTAGCAGAGATGTACAATGAGCAGTTCTTC. The encoded protein is CASSLVAEMYNEQFF.